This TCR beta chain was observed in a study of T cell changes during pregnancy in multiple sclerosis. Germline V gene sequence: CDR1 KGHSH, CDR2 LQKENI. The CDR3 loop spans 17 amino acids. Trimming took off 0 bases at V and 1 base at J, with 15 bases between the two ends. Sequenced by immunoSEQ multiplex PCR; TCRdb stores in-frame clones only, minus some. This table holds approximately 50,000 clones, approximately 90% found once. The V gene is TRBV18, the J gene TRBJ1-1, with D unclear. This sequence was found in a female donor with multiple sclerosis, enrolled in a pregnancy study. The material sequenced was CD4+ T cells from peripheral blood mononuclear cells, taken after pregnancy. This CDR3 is CASSPPLGSPQNTEAFF. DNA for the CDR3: TGTGCCAGCTCACCACCGCTAGGCAGTCCTCAGAACACTGAAGCTTTCTTT.